These 27 T cell receptor beta chains came from one sample sequenced in a study of TIL therapy for anti-PD-1-resistant metastatic lung cancer. Time point given: pre-treatment sample, taken before nivolumab and TIL therapy. The immunoSEQ assay was v3. Method: immunoSEQ multiplex PCR; TCRdb's copy keeps in-frame clones and lacks some. Of more than 15,000 clones detected, roughly 80% appear once; the ten largest clones hold over 2%. The sequencing used blood, collected at baseline. The receptors were gathered from a person aged 25-79 years with non-small cell lung cancer.

The chain couples TRBV5-1 to TRBJ1-2; D not resolved. The CDR3 runs to 14 residues. Trimming took 0 bases from V and 1 from J, leaving 7 bases between them. CDR1 SGHRS and CDR2 YFSETQ come from the germline V gene. The CDR3 sequence: CASSLVTGNYGYTF. CDR3 bases: TGCGCCAGCAGCTTGGTGACGGGTAACTATGGCTACACCTTC.

The rearrangement links TRBV5-1 to TRBJ2-6, with a weak D call TRBD2 (5 bases). Trimming removed 3 bases at V and 0 bases at J, with 7 bases between. Per germline, CDR1 SGHRS and CDR2 YFSETQ. The CDR3 runs to 15 residues. Here the CDR3 reads CASSSGSSGANVLTF. In DNA form, the CDR3 reads TGCGCCAGCAGCTCGGGATCCTCTGGGGCCAACGTCCTGACTTTC.

The chain has TRBV2 and TRBJ1-5; 8 bases are shared with TRBD1. CDR3 length: 13 residues. Unmatched junction bases numbered 0, after V lost 6 bases and J lost 2 bases. Germline V gene lookup returns CDR1 SNHLY and CDR2 FYNNEI. CDR3 sequence reads: CASRGQGNQPQHF. The CDR3 DNA is TGTGCCAGCAGGGGACAGGGCAATCAGCCCCAGCATTTT.

This clone has more than one count but fewer than ten. This sequence joins TRBV7-9 and TRBJ1-4; the D is unclear. Germline V gene sequence: CDR1 SEHNR, CDR2 FQNEAQ (reference sequence). This CDR3 is 15 amino acids long. Trimming left V 2 bases short and J 4 bases short, with 11 bases between. The CDR3 here is CASSLIGKGNEKLFF. DNA for the CDR3: TGTGCCAGCAGCTTAATCGGGAAGGGTAATGAAAAACTGTTTTTT.

V is TRBV9 and J is TRBJ1-1, with D uncertain. Germline V gene data show CDR1 as SGDLS and CDR2 as YYNGEE. Deletions cut 2 bases from V and 1 base from J, with 9 bases between. The CDR3 runs to 14 residues. CDR3 sequence (DNA): TGTGCCAGCAGCGTTTGGCATGCGAACACTGAAGCTTTCTTT. It codes for CASSVWHANTEAFF.

This clone came up a few times. This chain joins TRBV5-6 and TRBJ1-6; D is possibly TRBD1 (5 bases). V was cut by 2 bases and J by 10 bases, with 13 bases left in between. Looked up from germline, CDR1 is SGHDT and CDR2 is YYEEEE. This CDR3 has 14 amino acids. CDR3 nucleotides: TGTGCCAGCAGCTTCATCGGGGGTCACTCACCCCTCCACTTT. It specifies CASSFIGGHSPLHF.

The chain carries TRBV6-5 and TRBJ1-4; perhaps TRBD1 as D (5 bases). This CDR3 is built from 15 residues. Germline V CDR1 and CDR2: MNHEY, SVGAGI. With 2 bases removed from V and 7 bases from J, the gap between germline ends came to 14 bases. DNA of the CDR3: TGTGCCAGCAGTTACGACAGTCAGGGTAGTGAAAAACTGTTTTTT. Translated, it gives CASSYDSQGSEKLFF.

The chain joins TRBV28 to TRBJ2-7, with 7 bases lining up with TRBD1. The CDR3 is 16 residues long. Germline assignment: CDR1 MDHEN and CDR2 SYDVKM. J was trimmed by 6 bases and V by 8 bases; bases with no gene match: 19. The CDR3 coding sequence is TGTGCCAGCCAGACTCCTACGACAGGGTTATGGGGCGAGCAGTACTTC. Protein sequence: CASQTPTTGLWGEQYF.

This clone was seen a handful of times. The gene calls are TRBV19 and TRBJ2-7, with TRBD1 matching 9 bases. Germline-derived CDR1 and CDR2 are LNHDA and SQIVND (reference sequence). V lost 4 bases to trimming and J lost 4 bases; unmatched junction nucleotides: 5. This CDR3 is built from 14 residues. CDR3 in DNA: TGTGCCAGTAGTAGGGGACAGGGAGGTTACGAGCAGTACTTC. Amino acid sequence: CASSRGQGGYEQYF. Full variable domain (missing parts from reference TRBV19 and TRBJ2-7): DGGITQSPKYLFRKEGQNVTLSCEQNLNHDAMYWYRQDPGQGLRLIYYSQIVNDFQKGDIAEGYSVSREKKESFPLTVTSAQKNPTAFYLCASSRGQGGYEQYFGPGTRLTVT.

The chain uses TRBV6-1 and TRBJ2-7; D call uncertain. V was cut by 7 bases and J by 6 bases, with 10 bases left in between. The CDR3 has 11 residues. Germline V gives CDR1 MNHNS, CDR2 SASEGT. CDR3 protein: CASTEAPEQYF. CDR3 DNA: TGTGCCAGCACTGAGGCGCCCGAGCAGTACTTC.

J is TRBJ2-2 and V is TRBV4-2; 8 bases agree with TRBD2. CDR1 LGHNA and CDR2 YNFKEQ come from the germline V gene. The CDR3 has 17 residues. The junction had 5 bases not matched to a gene; V was cut back by 1 base and J by 1 base. CDR3 residues: CASSQVGRGENTGELFF. The DNA for the CDR3 is TGTGCCAGCAGCCAAGTTGGGCGGGGGGAGAACACCGGGGAGCTGTTTTTT.

The chain carries TRBV2 and TRBJ1-3; D may be TRBD1 (5 bases). The germline CDR1 and CDR2 sequences are SNHLY and FYNNEI. The CDR3 contains 13 residues. V was pared by 7 bases and J by 2 bases, with 9 bases between. This CDR3 is CASKAGAGNTIYF. The CDR3 DNA follows: TGTGCCAGCAAGGCGGGGGCTGGAAACACCATATATTTT.

This chain connects TRBV6-1 to TRBJ1-1, with a weak D call TRBD1 (5 bases). Germline loops: CDR1 MNHNS, CDR2 SASEGT. The V end lost 8 bases, the J end lost 2 bases, and 15 bases lay between the germline ends. The CDR3 totals 14 residues. The CDR3 coding sequence is TGTGCCAGCCCAGGGATGGTGGGAAACACTGAAGCTTTCTTT. It translates to CASPGMVGNTEAFF.

The V gene is TRBV7-2, the J gene TRBJ2-3; D call uncertain. Trimming took 6 bases from V and 6 from J, leaving 10 bases between them. Germline V lookup: CDR1 SGHTA, CDR2 FQGNSA. There are 12 residues in the CDR3. The chain's CDR3 is CASSYPSDTQYF. CDR3 sequence (DNA): TGTGCCAGCAGTTACCCCAGTGATACGCAGTATTTT.

This chain joins TRBV2 and TRBJ2-1, with 10 bases lining up with TRBD2. The CDR3 is made up of 15 amino acids. Germline V gene sequence: CDR1 SNHLY, CDR2 FYNNEI. J gave up 1 base and V 7 bases, and 4 bases lay outside the gene matches. The CDR3 sequence is CASTLAGASYNEQFF. The CDR3 DNA follows: TGTGCCAGCACCCTAGCGGGAGCTTCCTACAATGAGCAGTTCTTC. The variable domain in full, with the rest retrieved from reference TRBV2 and TRBJ2-1, is EPEVTQTPSHQVTQMGQEVILRCVPISNHLYFYWYRQILGQKVEFLVSFYNNEISEKSEIFDDQFSVERPDGSNFTLKIRSTKLEDSAMYFCASTLAGASYNEQFFGPGTRLTVL.

The rearrangement joins TRBV10-3 to TRBJ2-7; 7 bases fit TRBD2. The CDR3 totals 17 residues. Germline V CDR1 and CDR2: ENHRY, SYGVKD. J lost 0 bases, V lost 6 bases, and 14 bases had no gene match. CDR3 bases: TGTGCCATCAGCAGTGATTGGGTCGGCGGGAGCTCCTACGAGCAGTACTTC. It codes for CAISSDWVGGSSYEQYF.

This chain joins TRBV28 and TRBJ1-5; a weak D match, TRBD1 (5 bases). CDR3 length: 17 residues. The V and J ends lost 3 bases and 3 bases respectively, with 18 bases between them. Looked up from germline, CDR1 is MDHEN and CDR2 is SYDVKM. CDR3: CASSFPRGAGDNQPQHF. The CDR3 DNA follows: TGTGCCAGCAGTTTCCCACGCGGGGCCGGTGACAATCAGCCCCAGCATTTT.

CDR3 residues: CASSWTGRGQPQHF. Here the CDR3 DNA reads TGCGCCAGCAGCTGGACCGGAAGGGGACAGCCCCAGCATTTT. The V gene is TRBV5-1, the J gene TRBJ1-5; maybe TRBD1 (5 bases). CDR3 length equals 14 residues. Trimming took 3 bases from V and 7 from J, leaving 14 bases between them. The germline CDR1 and CDR2 sequences are SGHRS and YFSETQ. The entire variable domain, with the rest obtained from reference TRBV5-1 and TRBJ1-5, is as follows: KAGVTQTPRYLIKTRGQQVTLSCSPISGHRSVSWYQQTPGQGLQFLFEYFSETQRNKGNFPGRFSGRQFSNSRSEMNVSTLELGDSALYLCASSWTGRGQPQHFGDGTRLSIL.

The genes are TRBV5-1 and TRBJ2-2; D unclear. V shed 4 bases and J shed 6 bases, with 10 bases lying between them. The CDR3 length is 13 residues. Germline CDR1 is SGHRS and CDR2 is YFSETQ. CDR3: CASSPPEPGELFF. The CDR3, as DNA: TGCGCCAGCAGCCCCCCGGAGCCCGGGGAGCTGTTTTTT.

The chain employs TRBV7-3 and TRBJ2-1, with D maybe TRBD2 (5 bases). The V gene's germline CDR1 is SGHTA and CDR2 FQGTGA. This CDR3 comprises 15 residues. The ends were cut back, 1 base at V and 7 bases at J, with 14 bases in the middle. CDR3 DNA: TGTGCCAGCAGCTTAAGTAGCGACCTGGGGAATGAGCAGTTCTTC. Amino acids: CASSLSSDLGNEQFF.

The chain uses TRBV13 and TRBJ2-1, with 7 bases identical to TRBD2. Germline CDR1 and CDR2: PRHDT and FYEKMQ (reference sequence). The trim removed 2 bases at V and 5 bases at J, leaving 3 bases unmatched. This CDR3 has 14 amino acids. The CDR3 DNA reads TGTGCCAGCAGCTTATCCGGGGGGAACAATGAGCAGTTCTTC. It codes for CASSLSGGNNEQFF.

The CDR3 region is CASSLAGRAVFGTGELFF. DNA for the CDR3: TGTGCCAGCAGTTTGGCGGGCAGGGCGGTTTTTGGCACCGGGGAGCTGTTTTTT. V gene TRBV28 combines with J gene TRBJ2-2; D might be TRBD1 or TRBD2, each matching 5 bases. Per the germline V gene, CDR1 is MDHEN and CDR2 is SYDVKM. The V end was cut by 3 bases, the J end by 4 bases, with 21 bases between. There are 18 residues in the CDR3.

This chain links TRBV5-1 with TRBJ2-3, with unresolved D. This CDR3 spans 16 amino acids. Looked up from germline, CDR1 is SGHRS and CDR2 is YFSETQ. The V gene lost 0 bases and the J gene lost 2 bases, with 13 bases spanning the gap. The CDR3 spells CASSLGASYPTDTQYF. The DNA of the CDR3 is TGCGCCAGCAGCTTGGGAGCTTCCTACCCCACAGATACGCAGTATTTT.

The chain uses TRBV30 and TRBJ2-1; either TRBD1 or TRBD2 may supply D (6 bases each). Germline V gene data show CDR1 as GTSNPN and CDR2 as SVGIG (reference sequence). Trimming stripped 1 base from V and 5 bases from J, with 12 bases between. The CDR3 runs to 14 residues. CDR3 amino acids: CAWSGGAEDNEQFF. In DNA form, the CDR3 reads TGTGCCTGGAGTGGGGGGGCGGAAGACAATGAGCAGTTCTTC.

The V and J genes are TRBV6-6 and TRBJ2-7, with 10 nucleotides matching TRBD1. The CDR3 extends over 15 amino acids. V shed 4 bases, J shed 6 bases, and the junction held 9 bases outside the gene matches. Germline V lookup: CDR1 MNHNY, CDR2 SVGAGI (reference sequence). The CDR3 DNA reads TGTGCCAGCAGTTCCTTCGACAGGGGGCGGCTCGAGCAGTACTTC. Protein: CASSSFDRGRLEQYF.

The rearrangement links TRBV28 to TRBJ2-1; 8 nucleotides align to TRBD2. Germline V CDR1 and CDR2: MDHEN, SYDVKM. The CDR3 length is 16 residues. V shed 4 bases, J shed 6 bases, and the junction held 11 bases outside the gene matches. The CDR3, as DNA: TGTGCCAGCAGTTCTCACTTAACGGGAGGGCTCAATGAGCAGTTCTTC. Its protein is CASSSHLTGGLNEQFF.

In nucleotides, the CDR3 is TGTGCCAGCAGCTTAGTTATGGGCAACAATGAGCAGTTCTTC. Translation: CASSLVMGNNEQFF. This chain links TRBV11-2 with TRBJ2-1; no clear D gene. The germline V and J ends were trimmed by 1 base and 5 bases, with 9 bases remaining between them. The CDR3 is made up of 14 amino acids. Germline V gene sequence: CDR1 SGHAT, CDR2 FQNNGV. The full variable domain, completed using reference TRBV11-2 and TRBJ2-1, is EAGVAQSPRYKIIEKRQSVAFWCNPISGHATLYWYQQILGQGPKLLIQFQNNGVVDDSQLPKDRFSAERLKGVDSTLKIQPAKLEDSAVYLCASSLVMGNNEQFFGPGTRLTVL.